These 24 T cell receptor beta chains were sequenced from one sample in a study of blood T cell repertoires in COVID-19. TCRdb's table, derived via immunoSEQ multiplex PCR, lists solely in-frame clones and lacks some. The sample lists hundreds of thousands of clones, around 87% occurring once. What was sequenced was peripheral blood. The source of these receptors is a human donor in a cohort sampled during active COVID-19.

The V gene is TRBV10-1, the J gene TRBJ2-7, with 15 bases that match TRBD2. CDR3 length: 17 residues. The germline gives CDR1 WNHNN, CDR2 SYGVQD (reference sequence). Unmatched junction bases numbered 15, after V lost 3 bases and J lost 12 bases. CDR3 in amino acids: CASSDPGLAGGRQGLYF. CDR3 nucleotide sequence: TGCGCCAGCAGTGACCCGGGACTAGCGGGAGGCCGCCAGGGTCTGTACTTC.

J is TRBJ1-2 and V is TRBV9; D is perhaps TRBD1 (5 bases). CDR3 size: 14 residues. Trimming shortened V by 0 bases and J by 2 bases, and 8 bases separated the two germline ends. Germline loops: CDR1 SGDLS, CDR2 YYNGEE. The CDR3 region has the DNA TGTGCCAGCAGCGTAGGGCCAGGGAACTATGGCTACACCTTC. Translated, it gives CASSVGPGNYGYTF. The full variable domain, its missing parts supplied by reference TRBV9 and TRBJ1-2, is DSGVTQTPKHLITATGQRVTLRCSPRSGDLSVYWYQQSLDQGLQFLIQYYNGEERAKGNILERFSAQQFPDLHSELNLSSLELGDSALYFCASSVGPGNYGYTFGSGTRLTVV.

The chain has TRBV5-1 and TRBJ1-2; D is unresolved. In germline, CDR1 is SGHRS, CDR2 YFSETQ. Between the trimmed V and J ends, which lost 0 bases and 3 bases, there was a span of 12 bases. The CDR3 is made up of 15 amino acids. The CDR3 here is CASSLGGGDYYGYTF. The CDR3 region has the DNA TGCGCCAGCAGCTTGGGAGGTGGTGACTACTATGGCTACACCTTC. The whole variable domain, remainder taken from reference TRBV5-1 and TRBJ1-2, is KAGVTQTPRYLIKTRGQQVTLSCSPISGHRSVSWYQQTPGQGLQFLFEYFSETQRNKGNFPGRFSGRQFSNSRSEMNVSTLELGDSALYLCASSLGGGDYYGYTFGSGTRLTVV.

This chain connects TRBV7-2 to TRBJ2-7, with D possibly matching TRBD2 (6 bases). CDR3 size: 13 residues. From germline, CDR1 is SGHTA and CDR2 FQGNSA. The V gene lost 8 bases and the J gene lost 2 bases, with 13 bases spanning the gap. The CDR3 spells CASRDSPTYEQYF. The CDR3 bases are TGTGCCAGCCGGGACTCGCCAACCTACGAGCAGTACTTC.

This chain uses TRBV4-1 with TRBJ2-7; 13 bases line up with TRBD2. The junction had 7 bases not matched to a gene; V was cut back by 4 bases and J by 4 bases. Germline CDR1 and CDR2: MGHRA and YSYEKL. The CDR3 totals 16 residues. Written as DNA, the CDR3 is TGCGCCAGCAGCCCCCAACTAGCGGGAGGGGGTTACGAGCAGTACTTC. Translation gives CASSPQLAGGGYEQYF.

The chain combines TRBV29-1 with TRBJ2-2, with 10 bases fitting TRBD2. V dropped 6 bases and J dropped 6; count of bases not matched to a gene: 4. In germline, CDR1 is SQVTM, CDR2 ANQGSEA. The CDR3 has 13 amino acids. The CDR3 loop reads CSVAGGLPGELFF. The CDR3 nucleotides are TGCAGCGTAGCGGGGGGGCTTCCCGGGGAGCTGTTTTTT.

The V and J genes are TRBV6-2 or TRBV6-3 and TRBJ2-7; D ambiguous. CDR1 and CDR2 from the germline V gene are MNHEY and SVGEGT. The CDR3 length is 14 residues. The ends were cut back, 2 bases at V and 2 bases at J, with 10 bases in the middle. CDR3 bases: TGTGCCAGCAGTTACGGGCTTCCCGCCTACGAGCAGTACTTC. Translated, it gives CASSYGLPAYEQYF.

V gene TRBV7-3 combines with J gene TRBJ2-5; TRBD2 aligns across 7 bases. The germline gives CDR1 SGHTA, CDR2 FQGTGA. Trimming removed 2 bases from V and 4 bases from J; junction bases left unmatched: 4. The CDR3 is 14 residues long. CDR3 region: CASSLAGEGETQYF. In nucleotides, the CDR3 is TGTGCCAGCAGCTTAGCGGGGGAGGGAGAGACCCAGTACTTC.

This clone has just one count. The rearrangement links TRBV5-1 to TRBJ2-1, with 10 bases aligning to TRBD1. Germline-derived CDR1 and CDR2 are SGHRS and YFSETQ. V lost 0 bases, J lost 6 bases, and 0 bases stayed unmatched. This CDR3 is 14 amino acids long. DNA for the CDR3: TGCGCCAGCAGCTTGGGGGACAGGGGCAATGAGCAGTTCTTC. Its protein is CASSLGDRGNEQFF. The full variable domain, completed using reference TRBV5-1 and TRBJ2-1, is KAGVTQTPRYLIKTRGQQVTLSCSPISGHRSVSWYQQTPGQGLQFLFEYFSETQRNKGNFPGRFSGRQFSNSRSEMNVSTLELGDSALYLCASSLGDRGNEQFFGPGTRLTVL.

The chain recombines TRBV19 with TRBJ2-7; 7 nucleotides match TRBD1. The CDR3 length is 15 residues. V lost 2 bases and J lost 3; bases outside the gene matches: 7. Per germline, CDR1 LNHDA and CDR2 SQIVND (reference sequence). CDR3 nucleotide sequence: TGTGCCAGTAGTATAACAGGGGCCTCGATCTACGAGCAGTACTTC. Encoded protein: CASSITGASIYEQYF.

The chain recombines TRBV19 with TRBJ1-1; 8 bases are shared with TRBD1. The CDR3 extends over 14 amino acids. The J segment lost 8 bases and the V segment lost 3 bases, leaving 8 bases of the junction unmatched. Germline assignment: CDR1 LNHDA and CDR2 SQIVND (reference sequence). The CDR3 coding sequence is TGTGCCAGTAGTATCACGGACAGGGTCCCAGAAGCTTTCTTT. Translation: CASSITDRVPEAFF.

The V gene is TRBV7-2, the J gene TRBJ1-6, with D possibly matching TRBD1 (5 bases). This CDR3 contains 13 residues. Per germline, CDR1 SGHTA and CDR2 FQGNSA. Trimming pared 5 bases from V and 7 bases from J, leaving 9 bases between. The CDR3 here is CASSPRQNSPLHF. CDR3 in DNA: TGTGCCAGCAGCCCCCGACAGAATTCACCCCTCCACTTT.

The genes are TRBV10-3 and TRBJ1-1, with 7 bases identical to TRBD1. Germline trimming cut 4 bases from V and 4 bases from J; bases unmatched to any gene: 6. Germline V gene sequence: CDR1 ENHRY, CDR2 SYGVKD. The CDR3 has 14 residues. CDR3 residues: CAISVPGQFTEAFF. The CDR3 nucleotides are TGTGCCATCAGTGTTCCGGGACAGTTCACTGAAGCTTTCTTT.

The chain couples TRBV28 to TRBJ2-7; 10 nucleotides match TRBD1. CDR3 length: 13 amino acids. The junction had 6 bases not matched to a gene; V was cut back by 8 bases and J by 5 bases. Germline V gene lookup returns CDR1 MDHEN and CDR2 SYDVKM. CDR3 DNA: TGTGCCAGCTGGGACAGGGGAGACCACGAGCAGTACTTC. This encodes CASWDRGDHEQYF.

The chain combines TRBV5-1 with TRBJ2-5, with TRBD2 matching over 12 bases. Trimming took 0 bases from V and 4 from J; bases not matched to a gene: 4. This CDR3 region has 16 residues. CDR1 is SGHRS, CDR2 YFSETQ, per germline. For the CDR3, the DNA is TGCGCCAGCAGCTTGGTGTCTAGCGGGGGGGGAGAGACCCAGTACTTC. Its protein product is CASSLVSSGGGETQYF.

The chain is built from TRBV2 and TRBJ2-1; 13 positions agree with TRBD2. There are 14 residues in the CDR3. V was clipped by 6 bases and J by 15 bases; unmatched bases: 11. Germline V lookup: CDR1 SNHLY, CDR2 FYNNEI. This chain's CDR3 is CASSQTSGRPQGFF. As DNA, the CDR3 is TGTGCCAGCAGCCAGACTAGCGGGAGGCCCCAGGGGTTCTTC.

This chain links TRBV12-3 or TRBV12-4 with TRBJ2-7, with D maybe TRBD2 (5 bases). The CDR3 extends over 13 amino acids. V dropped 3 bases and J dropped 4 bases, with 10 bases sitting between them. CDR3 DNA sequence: TGTGCCAGCAGTTTCGACCGCGGGTACGAGCAGTACTTC. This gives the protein CASSFDRGYEQYF.

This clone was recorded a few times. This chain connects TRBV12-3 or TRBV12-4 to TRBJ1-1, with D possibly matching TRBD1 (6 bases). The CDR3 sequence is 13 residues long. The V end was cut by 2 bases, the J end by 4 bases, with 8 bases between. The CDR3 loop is CASSLSGATEAFF. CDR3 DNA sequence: TGTGCCAGCAGTTTATCAGGGGCCACTGAAGCTTTCTTT.

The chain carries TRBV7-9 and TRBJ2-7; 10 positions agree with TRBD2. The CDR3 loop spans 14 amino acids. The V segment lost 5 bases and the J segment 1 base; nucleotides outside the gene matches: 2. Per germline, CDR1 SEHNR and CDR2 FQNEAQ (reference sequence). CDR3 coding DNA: TGTGCCAGCAGCCCTAGCGGGAGATCCTACGAGCAGTACTTC. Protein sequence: CASSPSGRSYEQYF.

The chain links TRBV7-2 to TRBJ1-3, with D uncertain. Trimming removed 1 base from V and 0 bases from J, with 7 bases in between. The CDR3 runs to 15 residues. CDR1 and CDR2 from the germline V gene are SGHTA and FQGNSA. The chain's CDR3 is CASSLEASSGNTIYF. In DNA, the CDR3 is TGTGCCAGCAGCTTAGAGGCTAGCTCTGGAAACACCATATATTTT.

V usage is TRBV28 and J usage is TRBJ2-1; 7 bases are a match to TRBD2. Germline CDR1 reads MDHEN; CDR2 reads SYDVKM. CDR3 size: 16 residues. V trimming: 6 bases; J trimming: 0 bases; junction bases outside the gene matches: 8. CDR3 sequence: CASSTTSESSYNEQFF. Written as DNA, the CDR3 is TGTGCCAGCAGCACAACTAGCGAGAGCTCCTACAATGAGCAGTTCTTC.

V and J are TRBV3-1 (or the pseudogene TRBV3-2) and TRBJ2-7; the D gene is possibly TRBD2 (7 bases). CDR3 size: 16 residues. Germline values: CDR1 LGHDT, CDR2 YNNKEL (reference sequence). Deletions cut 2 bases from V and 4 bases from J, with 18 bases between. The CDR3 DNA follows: TGTGCCAGCAGCCAATTTTTGGGGGGGCCCAGGTACGAGCAGTACTTC. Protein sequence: CASSQFLGGPRYEQYF.

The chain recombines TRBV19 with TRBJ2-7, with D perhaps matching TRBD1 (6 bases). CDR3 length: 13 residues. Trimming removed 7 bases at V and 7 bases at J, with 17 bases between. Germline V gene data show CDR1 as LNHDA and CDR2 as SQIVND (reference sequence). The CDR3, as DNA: TGTGCCAGTACAACTCCCCGACAGGCAGAGCAGTACTTC. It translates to CASTTPRQAEQYF.

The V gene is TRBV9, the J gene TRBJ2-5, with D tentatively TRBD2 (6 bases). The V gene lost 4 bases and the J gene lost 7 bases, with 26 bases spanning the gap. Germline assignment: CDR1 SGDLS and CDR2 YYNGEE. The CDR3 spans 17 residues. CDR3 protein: CASSSPGTLNTGGTQYF. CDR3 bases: TGTGCCAGCAGCTCACCCGGGACTCTAAATACTGGTGGGACCCAGTACTTC.